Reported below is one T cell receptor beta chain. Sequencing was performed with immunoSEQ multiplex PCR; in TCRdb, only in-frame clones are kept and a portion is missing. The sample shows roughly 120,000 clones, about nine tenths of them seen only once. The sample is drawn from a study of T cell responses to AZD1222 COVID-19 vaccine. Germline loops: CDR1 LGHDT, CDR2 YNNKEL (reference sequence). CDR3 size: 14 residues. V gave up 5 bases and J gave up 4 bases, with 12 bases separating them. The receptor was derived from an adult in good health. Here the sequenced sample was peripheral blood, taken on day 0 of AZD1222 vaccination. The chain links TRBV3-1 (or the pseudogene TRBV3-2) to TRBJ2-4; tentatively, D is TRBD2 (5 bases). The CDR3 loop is CASSLRTGKNIQYF. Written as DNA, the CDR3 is TGTGCCAGCAGCTTACGGACTGGAAAAAACATTCAGTACTTC.